This is a list of T cell receptor beta chains from one sample in a study of glioma-infiltrating T cells after dendritic cell vaccination. Clones were read by immunoSEQ multiplex PCR, and TCRdb kept only the in-frame ones, dropping some. The data contain over 90,000 clones, more than 75% of them singletons. This specimen consisted of blood, obtained before dendritic cell vaccination. Receptors were obtained from a human donor with glioblastoma. CDR3s include the opening cysteine and the closing phenylalanine or tryptophan. Fields, in order: clone size, V gene, J gene, D gene, CDR3 protein, CDR3 DNA. A D gene is named only where the DNA matches it firmly. Size tells how often a clone was seen (once, few, many) or the class of an expanded clone, and some rows leave it out.

abundance: .
v_gene: TRBV10-3
j_gene: TRBJ2-7
d_gene: TRBD1
CDR3aa: CAAHSGTGDEQYF
CDR3nt: TGTGCCGCGCACTCCGGGACAGGGGACGAGCAGTACTTC

abundance: .
v_gene: TRBV5-1
j_gene: TRBJ2-3
d_gene: TRBD2
CDR3aa: CASLPGLAGGSTDTQYF
CDR3nt: TGCGCCAGCCTCCCGGGACTAGCGGGAGGTAGCACAGATACGCAGTATTTT

abundance: .
v_gene: TRBV19
j_gene: TRBJ1-5
d_gene: .
CDR3aa: CASTRTDMAVRPQHF
CDR3nt: TGTGCCAGTACCCGGACAGACATGGCTGTGAGGCCCCAGCATTTT

abundance: few
v_gene: TRBV7-9
j_gene: TRBJ1-4
d_gene: TRBD1
CDR3aa: CASSLGQGNEKLFF
CDR3nt: TGTGCCAGCAGCTTGGGACAGGGTAATGAAAAACTGTTTTTT

abundance: .
v_gene: TRBV18
j_gene: TRBJ1-1
d_gene: TRBD1
CDR3aa: CASSPNRQGLNTEAFF
CDR3nt: TGTGCCAGCTCACCAAATAGACAGGGCTTGAACACTGAAGCTTTCTTT

abundance: .
v_gene: TRBV2
j_gene: TRBJ2-5
d_gene: .
CDR3aa: CASSDRSKETQYF
CDR3nt: TGTGCCAGCAGTGATCGGAGCAAAGAGACCCAGTACTTC

abundance: once
v_gene: TRBV5-1
j_gene: TRBJ2-2
d_gene: TRBD2
CDR3aa: CASSLGVDSGATGELFF
CDR3nt: TGCGCCAGCAGCTTGGGTGTTGATAGCGGGGCCACCGGGGAGCTGTTTTTT

abundance: .
v_gene: TRBV4-1
j_gene: TRBJ2-7
d_gene: TRBD1
CDR3aa: CASSPGQGPSYEQYF
CDR3nt: TGCGCCAGCAGCCCCGGACAGGGCCCCTCCTACGAGCAGTACTTC

abundance: .
v_gene: TRBV5-1
j_gene: TRBJ1-2
d_gene: .
CDR3aa: CASTLGENYGYTF
CDR3nt: TGCGCCAGCACCCTGGGCGAGAACTATGGCTACACCTTC

abundance: .
v_gene: TRBV5-1
j_gene: TRBJ2-3
d_gene: .
CDR3aa: CASSTQSTDTQYF
CDR3nt: TGCGCCAGCAGCACCCAGTCCACAGATACGCAGTATTTT

abundance: .
v_gene: TRBV29-1
j_gene: TRBJ2-7
d_gene: TRBD1
CDR3aa: CSVGPGGANYEQYF
CDR3nt: TGCAGCGTTGGACCAGGGGGCGCGAACTACGAGCAGTACTTC

abundance: .
v_gene: TRBV25-1
j_gene: TRBJ2-7
d_gene: TRBD2
CDR3aa: CASRVGTVPSGTTYF
CDR3nt: TGTGCCAGCAGGGTCGGGACGGTACCTAGCGGGACAACGTACTTC

abundance: many
v_gene: TRBV6-5
j_gene: TRBJ1-1
d_gene: TRBD1
CDR3aa: CASGYTGGGEAFF
CDR3nt: TGTGCCAGCGGGTACACAGGGGGCGGAGAAGCTTTCTTT

abundance: .
v_gene: TRBV11-3
j_gene: TRBJ2-3
d_gene: .
CDR3aa: CASSPGTDTQYF
CDR3nt: TGTGCCAGCAGCCCCGGCACAGATACGCAGTATTTT

abundance: .
v_gene: TRBV4-1
j_gene: TRBJ2-2
d_gene: .
CDR3aa: CASSQDLSYSGELFF
CDR3nt: TGCGCCAGCAGCCAAGATCTAAGTTACTCCGGGGAGCTGTTTTTT

abundance: .
v_gene: TRBV18
j_gene: TRBJ2-7
d_gene: TRBD1
CDR3aa: CASSPPGQGGNEQYF
CDR3nt: TGTGCCAGCTCACCACCGGGACAGGGGGGCAACGAGCAGTACTTC